These 3 T cell receptor beta chains were sequenced from one sample in a study of T-cell memory formation after mild COVID-19. Each CDR3 protein is one row after TCRdb ran MiXCR on the 5' RACE reads. Altogether around 90,000 distinct CDR3 sequences are present, around 16% being singletons, with the ten largest covering under 45%. Sequenced input: PBMCs or a T cell subset sorted from them (not recorded which). All receptors derive from a man aged 18 to 29 who had mild COVID-19 (a few samples of this study predate the infection). Cell type and time point are not known.

This clonotype has a handful of counts. The rearrangement uses TRBV7-6 and TRBJ2-7, with D hard to call. Germline CDR1 SGHVS, CDR2 FNYEAQ. This CDR3 is 13 amino acids long. The ends were cut back, 1 base at V and 2 bases at J, with 6 bases in the middle. The CDR3: CASSLESTYEQYF. CDR3 nucleotides: TGTGCCAGCAGCTTAGAGTCTACCTACGAGCAGTACTTC.

This chain connects TRBV4-1 to TRBJ1-6; D perhaps matches TRBD1 (5 bases). V gave up 1 base and J gave up 5 bases, with 12 bases separating them. This CDR3 is 16 amino acids long. Germline assignment: CDR1 MGHRA and CDR2 YSYEKL. This CDR3 is CASSQVAGLHNSPLHF. As DNA, the CDR3 is TGCGCCAGCAGCCAAGTGGCGGGACTGCATAATTCACCCCTCCACTTT.

This clonotype occurred a few times. V usage is TRBV5-5 and J usage is TRBJ2-3; 13 bases line up with TRBD2. Germline values: CDR1 SGHKS, CDR2 YYEKEE (reference sequence). With V trimmed by 3 bases and J by 2 bases, 6 bases remained unmatched. The CDR3 runs to 17 residues. CDR3 sequence: CASSSSTSGGTTDTQYF. The DNA of the CDR3 is TGTGCCAGCAGCTCCTCGACTAGCGGGGGGACCACAGATACGCAGTATTTT.